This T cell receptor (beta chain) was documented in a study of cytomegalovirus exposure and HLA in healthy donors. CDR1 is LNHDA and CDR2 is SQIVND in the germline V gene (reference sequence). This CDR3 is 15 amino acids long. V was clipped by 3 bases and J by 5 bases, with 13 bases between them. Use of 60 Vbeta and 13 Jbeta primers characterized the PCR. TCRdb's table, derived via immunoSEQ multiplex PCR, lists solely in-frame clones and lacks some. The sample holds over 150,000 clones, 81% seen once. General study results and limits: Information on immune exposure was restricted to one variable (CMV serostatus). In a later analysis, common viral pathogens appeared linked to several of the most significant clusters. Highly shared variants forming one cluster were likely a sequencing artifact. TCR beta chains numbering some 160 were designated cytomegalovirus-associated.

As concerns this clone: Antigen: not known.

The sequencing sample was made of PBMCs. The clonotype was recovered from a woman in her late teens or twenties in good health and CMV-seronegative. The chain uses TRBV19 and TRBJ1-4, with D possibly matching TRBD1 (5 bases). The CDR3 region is CASSITWRGNEKLFF. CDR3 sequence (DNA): TGTGCCAGTAGTATCACGTGGAGGGGAAATGAAAAACTGTTTTTT.